These T cell receptor beta chains were read from a single sample in a study of T cell changes during pregnancy in multiple sclerosis. Clones were sequenced by immunoSEQ multiplex PCR, and TCRdb holds only the in-frame ones, with some missing. The sample lists 100,000 or so clones, approximately 89% occurring once. This material consisted of peripheral blood, taken after pregnancy. These TCRs come from a female donor with multiple sclerosis, enrolled in a pregnancy study. CDR3s include the opening cysteine and the closing phenylalanine or tryptophan. A D gene is named only where the DNA matches it firmly. Clone size, where shown, is once, few, many, or a class for clones that have expanded.

d_call j_call v_call clone_size cdr3_nt cdr3_aa
. TRBJ1-2 TRBV7-9 . TGTGCCAGCAGCTTTGTAGGGGGTGGCTACACCTTC CASSFVGGGYTF
. TRBJ1-1 TRBV28 . TGTGCCAGCAGCTTCCCGACAGTTGAAGCTTTCTTT CASSFPTVEAFF
TRBD2 TRBJ2-2 TRBV27 once TGTGCCAGCAGTTTATCCCAGCGGGGGCTTCTGTCGAACACCGGGGAGCTGTTTTTT CASSLSQRGLLSNTGELFF
TRBD1 TRBJ1-4 TRBV7-9 . TGTGCCAGCAGCTTGGGACAGCAAAATGAAAAACTGTTTTTT CASSLGQQNEKLFF
TRBD2 TRBJ2-4 TRBV19 . TGTGCCAGTAGTACTGGGACTAGCGGGCCCGGGAACATTCAGTACTTC CASSTGTSGPGNIQYF
TRBD1 TRBJ2-6 TRBV7-3 . TGTGCCAGCAGCCCCCAGGGGGTCGTCCCTGGGGCCAACGTCCTGACTTTC CASSPQGVVPGANVLTF
. TRBJ1-1 TRBV7-9 . TGTGCCAGCAGCTTAAGCTGGACTGAAGCTTTCTTT CASSLSWTEAFF
TRBD1 TRBJ1-2 TRBV6-5 . TGTGCCAGCAGTCCCTTGGACAGGGTTAACTATGGCTACACCTTC CASSPLDRVNYGYTF
. TRBJ1-1 TRBV29-1 . TGCAGCGTTCAGGGGACGGTTTGGACTGAAGCTTTCTTT CSVQGTVWTEAFF
. TRBJ1-2 TRBV30 . TGTGCCTGGAGTTATGTCGGGGGGGGCTACACCTTC CAWSYVGGGYTF